This TCR beta chain was obtained from a study of cytomegalovirus exposure and HLA in healthy donors. General study points: Sequencing depth across donors, presence/absence analyses assumed, was roughly uniform.

The primer mix had 60 Vbeta and 13 Jbeta primers. TCRdb keeps only in-frame clones here, not all; method: immunoSEQ multiplex PCR. In the table there are around 80,000 clones, 74% of which are singletons. The CDR3 runs to 16 residues. The V segment lost 3 bases and the J segment 0 bases; nucleotides outside the gene matches: 4. Germline V CDR1 and CDR2: SGHTA, FQGNSA. As for this clone: What it binds is unknown.

The chain recombines TRBV7-2 with TRBJ2-1; TRBD1 agrees at 8 bases. The sequence derives from a man aged 35 to 55 in good health and CMV-seropositive. Sequenced input: PBMCs. The CDR3, as DNA: TGTGCCAGCAGCTTGAACGGACAGGGCTCCTACAATGAGCAGTTCTTC. This encodes CASSLNGQGSYNEQFF.